The next 18 T cell receptor beta chains were all read from a single sample in a study of blood T cell repertoires in COVID-19. Data came from immunoSEQ multiplex PCR; TCRdb stores just in-frame clones and leaves some out. The profile shows about 200,000 clones, 70% to 85% of them singletons. The sequenced sample was PBMCs or T cells enriched from blood (not recorded which). The receptor set was obtained from a man aged 35-49 years who had recovered from COVID-19.

CDR3 loop: CASSLGGQASQETQYF. The CDR3 DNA reads as TGTGCCAGCAGCTTAGGAGGGCAGGCTTCCCAAGAGACCCAGTACTTC. The gene calls are TRBV7-2 and TRBJ2-5, with D perhaps TRBD2 (5 bases). The CDR3 has 16 residues. Germline V gene sequence: CDR1 SGHTA, CDR2 FQGNSA. Trimming cost V 1 base and J 1 base, with 13 bases left between them.

The sample holds a few counts of this clone. This chain joins TRBV4-2 and TRBJ2-1; 9 bases map to TRBD2. CDR3 length: 18 residues. The ends lost 0 bases at V and 4 bases at J; junction bases unmatched: 10. Germline values: CDR1 LGHNA, CDR2 YNFKEQ. CDR3 residues: CASSQDRGSGGPYNEQFF. The DNA for the CDR3 is TGTGCCAGCAGCCAAGATCGGGGTAGCGGGGGCCCTTACAATGAGCAGTTCTTC.

The V and J genes are TRBV18 and TRBJ2-1; 8 nucleotides align to TRBD1. This CDR3 contains 13 residues. J was trimmed by 6 bases and V by 4 bases; bases with no gene match: 2. Per the germline V gene, CDR1 is KGHSH and CDR2 is LQKENI. This chain's CDR3 is CASSQDRVNEQFF. The CDR3 nucleotides read TGTGCCAGCTCACAGGACAGGGTCAATGAGCAGTTCTTC.

For this clone: The germline gene is not matched at one end of the junction; a read error may be the cause. This rearrangement joins TRBV19 to TRBJ1-1, with 7 positions matching TRBD1. The CDR3 spans 13 residues. Germline CDR1 reads LNHDA; CDR2 reads SQIVND (reference sequence). In nucleotides, the CDR3 is TGTGCCAGTAGTCGGGGACAGAACATTGAAGCTTTCTTT. It is translated as CASSRGQNIEAFF.

The rearrangement links TRBV5-5 to TRBJ2-7; tentatively, D is TRBD1 (6 bases). The CDR3 extends over 15 amino acids. The ends were cut back, 4 bases at V and 2 bases at J, with 16 bases in the middle. The V gene's germline CDR1 is SGHKS and CDR2 YYEKEE (reference sequence). In DNA form, the CDR3 reads TGTGCCAGCAGCATACAGGGACGGGAACCCTACGAGCAGTACTTC. Amino acids: CASSIQGREPYEQYF. Supplemented by reference TRBV5-5 and TRBJ2-7, the full variable domain reads DAGVTQSPTHLIKTRGQQVTLRCSPISGHKSVSWYQQVLGQGPQFIFQYYEKEERGRGNFPDRFSARQFPNYSSELNVNALLLGDSALYLCASSIQGREPYEQYFGPGTRLTVT.

This clone occurred once. This sequence joins TRBV11-2 and TRBJ1-2; the match to TRBD1 covers 11 bases. V lost 4 bases, J lost 2 bases, and 6 bases stayed unmatched. Germline lookup yields CDR1 SGHAT and CDR2 FQNNGV. This CDR3 region has 16 residues. CDR3 loop: CASSSPRTGGNYGYTF. In DNA, the CDR3 is TGTGCCAGCAGCTCTCCCAGGACAGGGGGCAACTATGGCTACACCTTC.

The rearrangement links TRBV6-2 or TRBV6-3 to TRBJ2-7; D is possibly TRBD2 (5 bases). Germline CDR1 reads MNHEY; CDR2 reads SVGEGT. The CDR3 consists of 15 residues. V gave up 0 bases and J gave up 0 bases, with 9 bases separating them. The CDR3, as DNA: TGTGCCAGCAGTTACTCGATACGGGGCTCCTACGAGCAGTACTTC. Protein sequence: CASSYSIRGSYEQYF.

This chain uses TRBV2 with TRBJ2-3; perhaps TRBD2 as D (5 bases). Germline V gene data show CDR1 as SNHLY and CDR2 as FYNNEI. Trimming cost V 10 bases and J 6 bases, with 17 bases left between them. CDR3 length: 13 residues. In nucleotides, the CDR3 is TGTGCCACCCCAGCGGAGGTTAGGGATACGCAGTATTTT. It yields the protein CATPAEVRDTQYF.

The chain recombines TRBV6-5 with TRBJ1-1; D perhaps matches TRBD1 (5 bases). The CDR3 runs 14 residues. Germline V gives CDR1 MNHEY, CDR2 SVGAGI. V shed 4 bases and J shed 4 bases, with 13 bases lying between them. Here the CDR3 reads CASSLSGGGTEAFF. As DNA, the CDR3 is TGTGCCAGCAGTTTAAGCGGGGGTGGCACTGAAGCTTTCTTT.

J is TRBJ1-5 and V is TRBV3-1 (or the pseudogene TRBV3-2); no clear D gene. This CDR3 has 12 residues. Deletions cut 4 bases from V and 2 bases from J, with 3 bases between. CDR1 LGHDT and CDR2 YNNKEL come from the germline V gene (reference sequence). Here the CDR3 DNA reads TGTGCCAGCAGCCCGGGCAATCAGCCCCAGCATTTT. It translates to CASSPGNQPQHF.

This chain joins TRBV30 and TRBJ1-5; D is ambiguous. The CDR3 sequence is 13 residues long. Germline V lookup: CDR1 GTSNPN, CDR2 SVGIG (reference sequence). V was cut by 1 base and J by 4 bases, with 8 bases left in between. The CDR3, as DNA: TGTGCCTGGAGTGGAGGGCGTAATCAGCCCCAGCATTTT. This gives the protein CAWSGGRNQPQHF.

This rearrangement joins TRBV27 to TRBJ2-3; the match to TRBD2 covers 11 bases. The CDR3 extends over 13 amino acids. V was pared by 10 bases and J by 11 bases, with 11 bases of the junction left unmatched. CDR1 and CDR2 from the germline V gene are MNHEY and SMNVEV (reference sequence). The CDR3 coding sequence is TGTGCCACACTGGGACTAGCGGAGTTTCGGCAGTATTTT. Translating it yields CATLGLAEFRQYF.

This clone appeared once. The chain combines TRBV12-5 with TRBJ1-1, with a possible D match to TRBD1 (5 bases). Germline loops: CDR1 LGHNT, CDR2 FRNRAP. Trimming removed 7 bases at V and 0 bases at J, with 12 bases between. The CDR3 contains 14 residues. CDR3 bases: TGTGCTAGTGAATCAGCAGGGATGAACACTGAAGCTTTCTTT. Its translation: CASESAGMNTEAFF.

The chain is built from TRBV19 and TRBJ1-5; no reliable D call. The CDR3 is 14 residues long. In germline, CDR1 is LNHDA, CDR2 SQIVND (reference sequence). V dropped 0 bases and J dropped 3 bases, with 6 bases sitting between them. The CDR3 DNA reads TGTGCCAGTAGTATAGAGACAATCAATCAGCCCCAGCATTTT. Translated: CASSIETINQPQHF.

This clone showed up just once. V gene TRBV9 combines with J gene TRBJ2-5; weak D call: TRBD2 (7 bases). Germline CDR1 SGDLS, CDR2 YYNGEE. The ends were cut back, 0 bases at V and 6 bases at J, with 12 bases in the middle. The CDR3 is 14 amino acids. The CDR3 protein is CASSVATGGQTQYF. The CDR3 nucleotides are TGTGCCAGCAGCGTAGCTACCGGGGGGCAGACCCAGTACTTC.

The genes are TRBV4-3 and TRBJ1-5; 7 bases are shared with TRBD1. V shed 0 bases, J shed 4 bases, and the junction held 6 bases outside the gene matches. Germline values: CDR1 LGHNA, CDR2 YSLEER. The CDR3 covers 16 residues. The CDR3 DNA reads as TGCGCCAGCAGCCAAGATCTGCAGGGGGGAAATCAGCCCCAGCATTTT. Encoded protein: CASSQDLQGGNQPQHF.

V gene TRBV30 combines with J gene TRBJ1-6; perhaps TRBD1 as D (5 bases). This CDR3 contains 14 residues. Trimming left V 1 base short and J 14 bases short, with 18 bases between. Germline lookup yields CDR1 GTSNPN and CDR2 SVGIG (reference sequence). The CDR3 DNA reads as TGTGCCTGGAGTGCCGGACCACGGGGGGGGGCCCTCCACTTT. Translated: CAWSAGPRGGALHF.

The chain carries TRBV2 and TRBJ1-6; the D gene is possibly TRBD1 (5 bases). The germline V gene encodes CDR1 SNHLY and CDR2 FYNNEI. V gave up 3 bases and J gave up 13 bases, with 19 bases separating them. The CDR3 consists of 15 residues. CDR3 nucleotides: TGTGCCAGCAGTGAGGGACTCCCGGGGTTCTCCCCCCTCCACTTT. Residues: CASSEGLPGFSPLHF.